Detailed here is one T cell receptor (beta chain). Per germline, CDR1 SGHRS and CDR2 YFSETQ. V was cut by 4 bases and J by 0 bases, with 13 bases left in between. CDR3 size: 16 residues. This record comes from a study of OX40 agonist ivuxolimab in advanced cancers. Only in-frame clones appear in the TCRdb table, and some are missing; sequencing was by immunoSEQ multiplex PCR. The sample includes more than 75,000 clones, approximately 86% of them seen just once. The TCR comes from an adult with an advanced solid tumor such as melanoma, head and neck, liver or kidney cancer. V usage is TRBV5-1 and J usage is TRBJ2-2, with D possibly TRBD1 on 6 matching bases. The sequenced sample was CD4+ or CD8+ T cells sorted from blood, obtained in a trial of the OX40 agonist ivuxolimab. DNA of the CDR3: TGCGCCAGCAGCCTGTTCAGGGGCCCGAACACCGGGGAGCTGTTTTTT. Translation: CASSLFRGPNTGELFF.